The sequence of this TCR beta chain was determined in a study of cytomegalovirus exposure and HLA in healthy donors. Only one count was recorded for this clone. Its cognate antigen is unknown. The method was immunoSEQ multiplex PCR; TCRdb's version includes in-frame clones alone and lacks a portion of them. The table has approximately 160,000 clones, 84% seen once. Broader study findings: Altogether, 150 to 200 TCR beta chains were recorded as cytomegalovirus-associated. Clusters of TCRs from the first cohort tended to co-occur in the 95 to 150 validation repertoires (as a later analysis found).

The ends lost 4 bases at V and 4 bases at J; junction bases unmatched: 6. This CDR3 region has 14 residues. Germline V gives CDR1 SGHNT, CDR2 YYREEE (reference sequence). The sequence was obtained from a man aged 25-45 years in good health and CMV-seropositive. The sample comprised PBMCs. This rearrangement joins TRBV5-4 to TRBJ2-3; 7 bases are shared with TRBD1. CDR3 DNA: TGTGCCAGCAGCACTACAGGGGTCGCAGATACGCAGTATTTT. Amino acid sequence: CASSTTGVADTQYF.